The next 5 T cell receptor beta chains were all read from a single sample in a study of blood T cells in healthy people across ages. A J-beta primer mix and a sample-barcoded 5' primer were used in a second PCR of roughly 7 to 12 cycles. TCRdb itself ran the 5' RACE reads through MiXCR, one entry per CDR3 protein. The sample carries approximately 1,100,000 distinct CDR3 sequences, 45% recorded once. Sequenced input: blood. All receptors come from a woman aged 55-69 years in good health.

The chain carries TRBV12-3 or TRBV12-4 and TRBJ2-1; TRBD2 is a possible D gene (5 bases). This CDR3 contains 14 residues. The germline V and J ends were trimmed by 6 bases and 4 bases, with 13 bases remaining between them. The CDR3 DNA sequence: TGTGCCAGCAGCCCTCGAAGCGGATACAATGAGCAGTTCTTC. It yields the protein CASSPRSGYNEQFF.

The chain links TRBV27 to TRBJ1-5; 9 bases agree with TRBD1. Per germline, CDR1 MNHEY and CDR2 SMNVEV (reference sequence). The V gene end was trimmed by 5 bases and the J gene end by 9 bases; junction bases not matched to a gene: 8. The CDR3 runs to 14 residues. The CDR3 protein is CASSPGTGFRPQHF. The DNA of the CDR3 is TGTGCCAGCAGTCCCGGGACAGGGTTCCGGCCCCAGCATTTT.

This clonotype showed up just a few times. This clone may be a read error of a much larger clone one base away. The rearrangement links TRBV11-2 to TRBJ2-4; 7 bases map to TRBD2. There are 17 residues in the CDR3. Unmatched junction bases numbered 14, after V lost 8 bases and J lost 1 base. Per the germline V gene, CDR1 is SGHAT and CDR2 is FQNNGV. CDR3 loop: CASGSLGREKAKNIQYF. The CDR3 bases are TGTGCCAGCGGCTCTCTCGGGCGGGAGAAGGCCAAAAACATTCAGTACTTC.

V is TRBV21-1 and J is TRBJ2-3; the table calls TRBD2, which could not be checked here. TRBV21-1 represents a pseudogene. The CDR3 has 15 amino acids. The CDR3 reads CASSALAGTTDTQYF. CDR3 nucleotide sequence: TGTGCCAGCAGCGCACTAGCGGGAACCACAGATACGCAGTATTTT.

Only a few counts were recorded for this clonotype. V gene TRBV12-3 or TRBV12-4 combines with J gene TRBJ2-1; D unresolved. The CDR3 sequence is 12 residues long. V was cut by 5 bases and J by 5 bases, with 7 bases left in between. The CDR3 DNA follows: TGTGCCAGCAGTCGAGCTGACAATGAGCAGTTCTTC. It yields the protein CASSRADNEQFF.